This paragraph covers one T cell receptor beta chain sequence. Its specificity is not known. The trim removed 5 bases at V and 8 bases at J, leaving 7 bases unmatched. The CDR3 runs 13 residues. CDR1 is SGHNT and CDR2 is YYREEE in the germline V gene (reference sequence). The sample belongs to a study of T cells in Graves' hyperthyroidism and ophthalmopathy. Overall study findings and caveats: Among thyroid clonotypes expanded above 0.001, most also appeared in blood. In the analysis, a 13 V-J model separated ophthalmopathy from stable hyperthyroidism.

Diagnosis relied on clinical symptoms, serum thyroxine and TRAb, thyroid ultrasound and orbital computed tomography. Using RNA transcripts as the source, TCR beta CDR3 regions were amplified. Researchers ran a first-round RT-PCR on the TCR CDR3 using the HTBI primer set. TCRdb analysed the multiplex PCR reads with MiXCR anew, one entry per CDR3 protein. Of hundreds of thousands of distinct CDR3 sequences in the sample, roughly 22% are singletons; the top ten hold 49%. The receptor was isolated from a woman between 65 and 79 years old with Graves' ophthalmopathy. The sample comprised blood. The chain links TRBV5-4 to TRBJ2-1, with 7 bases that match TRBD1. This CDR3 reads CASRWTGRDEQFF. The CDR3, as DNA: TGTGCCAGCAGATGGACAGGAAGGGATGAGCAGTTCTTC.